The 26 T cell receptor beta chains reported below all come from one sample, sequenced in a study of neurological immune-mediated disorders. TCRdb re-called the 5' RACE reads with MiXCR, one entry per CDR3 protein. The sample contains about 50,000 distinct CDR3 sequences, around 16% of which appear only once. Sequencing was performed on PBMCs. These receptors were obtained from a man aged 60 to 69 in good health.

The rearrangement links TRBV6-2 or TRBV6-3 to TRBJ1-5, with D perhaps matching TRBD1 (6 bases). V lost 5 bases, J lost 7 bases, and 12 bases lay in between. The germline V gene has CDR1 MNHEY and CDR2 SVGEGT. The CDR3 is made up of 13 amino acids. CDR3 DNA sequence: TGTGCCAGCAGTGGGGGGGCCGACCAGCCCCAGCATTTT. Translation: CASSGGADQPQHF.

This clonotype was counted many times. CDR3 sequence reads: CASSPLKETQYF. The CDR3 DNA reads TGCGCCAGCAGCCCCCTAAAAGAGACCCAGTACTTC. The V and J genes are TRBV10-2 and TRBJ2-5; D gene unclear. CDR1 is WSHSY, CDR2 SAAADI, per germline. Trimming removed 6 bases from V and 3 bases from J, with 8 bases in between. The CDR3 is 12 residues long.

Ten or more counts support this clonotype. This CDR3 reads CASSLALATKNIQYF. CDR3 nucleotide sequence: TGTGCCAGCAGTTTAGCTCTTGCGACCAAAAACATTCAGTACTTC. V is TRBV12-3 or TRBV12-4 and J is TRBJ2-4; D is undetermined. Trimming shortened V by 0 bases and J by 2 bases, and 8 bases separated the two germline ends. The CDR3 is 15 amino acids.

This clonotype came up a few times. V is TRBV7-2 and J is TRBJ2-3; TRBD1 agrees at 7 bases. The CDR3 loop spans 16 amino acids. V was pared by 5 bases and J by 5 bases, with 13 bases of the junction left unmatched. Germline assignment: CDR1 SGHTA and CDR2 FQGNSA. CDR3 coding DNA: TGTGCCAGCAGCGCACCCTCCGGGCGACAGGGAGATACGCAGTATTTT. Its protein is CASSAPSGRQGDTQYF. The full variable domain, in which reference TRBV7-2 and TRBJ2-3 provide the parts outside the CDR3, is GAGVSQSPSNKVTEKGKDVELRCDPISGHTALYWYRQSLGQGLEFLIYFQGNSAPDKSGLPSDRFSAERTGGSVSTLTIQRTQQEDSAVYLCASSAPSGRQGDTQYFGPGTRLTVL.

There are many counts of this clonotype. V and J are TRBV4-1 and TRBJ2-1; D tentatively fits TRBD1 or TRBD2 (5 bases each). Germline CDR1 and CDR2: MGHRA and YSYEKL. This CDR3 comprises 14 residues. The V gene lost 4 bases and the J gene lost 5 bases, with 12 bases spanning the gap. CDR3 bases: TGCGCCAGCAGCCGAGGGAGCAGGGACAATGAGCAGTTCTTC. It encodes CASSRGSRDNEQFF.

The chain carries TRBV29-1 and TRBJ2-1, with D unclear. Germline V lookup: CDR1 SQVTM, CDR2 ANQGSEA. V lost 4 bases, J lost 3 bases, and 7 bases lay in between. This CDR3 region has 12 residues. As DNA, the CDR3 is TGCAGCGTTGTTACGGGCTACAATGAGCAGTTCTTC. It translates to CSVVTGYNEQFF.

Comment on this clonotype: At one end the junction does not follow the germline gene, possibly because of a read error. This chain uses TRBV7-3 with TRBJ2-2; 10 bases align to TRBD2. The germline CDR1 and CDR2 sequences are SGHTA and FQGTGA. This CDR3 has 18 residues. The CDR3 reads CASSSGLAWKVDTGELFF. CDR3 coding DNA: TGTGCAAGCAGCTCGGGACTAGCGTGGAAGGTAGACACCGGGGAGCTGTTTTTT.

This clonotype was recorded at least ten times. The chain recombines TRBV12-3 or TRBV12-4 with TRBJ1-6; D remains ambiguous. This CDR3 region has 14 residues. The ends were cut back, 6 bases at V and 7 bases at J, with 13 bases in the middle. Here the CDR3 DNA reads TGTGCCAGCAGGGACCCTAGGAACAATTCACCCCTCCACTTT. Translation gives CASRDPRNNSPLHF.

This clonotype was recorded at least ten times. V gene TRBV28 combines with J gene TRBJ2-7; no firm D call. Germline values: CDR1 MDHEN, CDR2 SYDVKM. The CDR3 has 16 amino acids. Trimming removed 6 bases at V and 2 bases at J, with 20 bases between. The CDR3 loop is CASSSIRHVLAYEQYF. The CDR3 region has the DNA TGTGCCAGCAGCTCAATTCGTCATGTGTTAGCCTACGAGCAGTACTTC.

A remark on this clonotype: At one end the junction does not follow the germline gene, possibly because of a read error. The chain recombines TRBV20-1 with TRBJ2-5, with 9 bases matching TRBD2. Germline CDR1 and CDR2: DFQATT and SNEGSKA (reference sequence). There are 15 residues in the CDR3. The CDR3 sequence: CSAGQATSGQENQYF. CDR3 nucleotides: TGCAGTGCCGGACAGGCGACTAGCGGACAAGAGAACCAGTACTTC.

This clonotype came up many times. The J gene is TRBJ2-4, the V gene TRBV21-1; the table gives TRBD1 as D, unverified against the DNA. TRBV21-1 is a recognized pseudogene. The CDR3 contains 13 residues. Written as DNA, the CDR3 is TGTGCCAGCAGGCTAACAGGGGTGTACATTCAGTACTTC. As protein: CASRLTGVYIQYF.

In this sample, this clonotype turned up many times. This chain joins TRBV28 and TRBJ2-3, with 12 nucleotides matching TRBD1. CDR3 length: 15 amino acids. J lost 5 bases, V lost 8 bases, and 8 bases had no gene match. CDR1 and CDR2 from the germline V gene are MDHEN and SYDVKM. CDR3 amino acids: CASQRGDRGRDTQYF. CDR3 DNA: TGTGCCAGCCAGCGAGGGGACAGGGGGCGAGATACGCAGTATTTT.

This clonotype was seen repeatedly, ten times or more. The chain joins TRBV20-1 to TRBJ2-7, with 16 bases aligning to TRBD2. Germline trimming cut 6 bases from V and 4 bases from J; bases unmatched to any gene: 3. The CDR3 runs 14 residues. The V gene's germline CDR1 is DFQATT and CDR2 SNEGSKA (reference sequence). The CDR3 here is CSAPGLAGGYEQYF. The CDR3, as DNA: TGCAGTGCCCCGGGACTAGCGGGAGGGTACGAGCAGTACTTC.

This clonotype was seen only a few times. This chain links TRBV5-1 with TRBJ2-1; TRBD1 might be the D (6 bases). CDR1 and CDR2 (germline): SGHRS, YFSETQ. The CDR3 spans 14 residues. V was trimmed by 4 bases and J by 6 bases, leaving 14 bases between them. CDR3 DNA: TGCGCCAGCAGCGGAGGACAGTTTCCCAATGAGCAGTTCTTC. Protein sequence: CASSGGQFPNEQFF.

This clonotype showed up many times. The chain joins TRBV12-3 or TRBV12-4 to TRBJ2-7; D possibly uses TRBD1 or TRBD2 (7 bases each). This CDR3 contains 14 residues. Trimming took 0 bases from V and 7 from J, leaving 13 bases between them. The CDR3 DNA reads TGTGCCAGCAGTTTAGCGTACAGGGGAGGGGAGCAGTACTTC. This translates into CASSLAYRGGEQYF.

This clonotype was seen many times. The rearrangement links TRBV20-1 to TRBJ2-3; tentative D call: TRBD2 (5 bases). The CDR3 loop spans 14 amino acids. Germline CDR1 reads DFQATT; CDR2 reads SNEGSKA (reference sequence). Trimming removed 6 bases from V and 3 bases from J, with 16 bases in between. The CDR3: CSAEDSMGTDTQYF. In DNA, the CDR3 is TGCAGTGCCGAGGACTCTATGGGGACAGATACGCAGTATTTT.

V is TRBV7-8 and J is TRBJ2-7; no clear D gene. Germline lookup yields CDR1 SGHVS and CDR2 FQNEAQ. V was cut by 1 base and J by 0 bases, with 16 bases left in between. The CDR3 spans 17 residues. The DNA of the CDR3 is TGTGCCAGCAGCTTAGACCCATTTGTGGTTAGCTCCTACGAGCAGTACTTC. Encoded protein: CASSLDPFVVSSYEQYF.

This clonotype has at least ten counts. The rearrangement links TRBV21-1 to TRBJ2-7; the D call of TRBD1 is as the table states it, not checked on the DNA. TRBV21-1 is tagged as a pseudogene. The CDR3 runs to 8 residues. The CDR3 region is CASPHPHF. The CDR3 DNA is TGTGCCAGCCCACACCCCCACTTC.

This clonotype was seen at least ten times. The gene calls are TRBV5-1 and TRBJ2-7; no definite D call. This CDR3 region has 14 residues. Germline CDR1 reads SGHRS; CDR2 reads YFSETQ. Trimming left V 1 base short and J 0 bases short, with 8 bases between. The CDR3 bases are TGCGCCAGCAGCTTGAGACTTAGCTCCTACGAGCAGTACTTC. Its translation: CASSLRLSSYEQYF.

The chain combines TRBV20-1 with TRBJ2-2, with TRBD1 matching 9 bases. The ends lost 0 bases at V and 6 bases at J; junction bases unmatched: 8. This CDR3 region has 16 residues. CDR1 and CDR2 from the germline V gene are DFQATT and SNEGSKA (reference sequence). The chain's CDR3 is CSARDPGTGSAGELFF. CDR3 DNA: TGCAGTGCTAGAGATCCTGGGACAGGGTCGGCCGGGGAGCTGTTTTTT.

This clonotype came up many times. The chain joins TRBV5-1 to TRBJ2-6, with no clear D. The CDR3 has 13 residues. V was clipped by 4 bases and J by 0 bases, with 2 bases between them. The germline gives CDR1 SGHRS, CDR2 YFSETQ. CDR3 amino acids: CASSPSGANVLTF. CDR3 DNA: TGCGCCAGCAGCCCCTCTGGGGCCAACGTCCTGACTTTC.

Many counts were recorded for this clonotype. V and J are TRBV7-2 and TRBJ2-7; 9 bases fit TRBD1. V was clipped by 6 bases and J by 2 bases; unmatched bases: 5. The germline CDR1 and CDR2 sequences are SGHTA and FQGNSA. The CDR3 spans 14 residues. The CDR3: CASSIGTGPYEQYF. CDR3 sequence (DNA): TGTGCCAGCAGTATCGGGACAGGGCCCTACGAGCAGTACTTC.

The genes are TRBV5-1 and TRBJ1-2; 7 nucleotides agree with TRBD1. Germline CDR1 is SGHRS and CDR2 is YFSETQ. V lost 0 bases to trimming and J lost 5 bases; unmatched junction nucleotides: 13. This CDR3 contains 17 residues. The CDR3 DNA follows: TGCGCCAGCAGCTTGGCACGGAACGACAGGGTTCTTTATGGCTACACCTTC. It codes for CASSLARNDRVLYGYTF.

This clonotype was observed at least ten times. The V and J genes are TRBV12-3 or TRBV12-4 and TRBJ1-1; D remains unclear. The CDR3 contains 12 residues. V was shortened by 2 bases and J by 8 bases, with 9 bases between the two germline ends. The CDR3 sequence is CASSLRAREAFF. The CDR3, as DNA: TGTGCCAGCAGTTTAAGGGCCAGAGAAGCTTTCTTT.

By sample fraction, this clonotype is medium-sized (0.01 to 0.1%). The chain links TRBV6-1 to TRBJ1-5; D unresolved. V was trimmed by 2 bases and J by 4 bases, leaving 0 bases between them. Germline lookup yields CDR1 MNHNS and CDR2 SASEGT. The CDR3 covers 11 residues. The CDR3 spells CASSENQPQHF. CDR3 nucleotides: TGTGCCAGCAGTGAAAATCAGCCCCAGCATTTT.

This clonotype was detected ten times or more. The chain links TRBV20-1 to TRBJ1-5, with 8 bases that match TRBD1. The J segment lost 7 bases and the V segment lost 1 base, leaving 3 bases of the junction unmatched. Germline V gene sequence: CDR1 DFQATT, CDR2 SNEGSKA (reference sequence). CDR3 length equals 13 residues. The CDR3 spells CSARANRGQPQHF. The CDR3 coding sequence is TGCAGTGCTAGAGCTAACAGGGGGCAGCCCCAGCATTTT.